The 5 T cell receptor beta chains below come from one sample, sequenced in a study of OX40 agonist ivuxolimab in advanced cancers. Using immunoSEQ multiplex PCR, the repertoire was profiled, and TCRdb retains in-frame clones only, with some absent. The sample carries about 58,000 clones, around nine tenths recorded once. This specimen was CD4+ or CD8+ T cells sorted from blood, taken in a trial of the OX40 agonist ivuxolimab. The origin of the receptors is an adult with an advanced solid tumor such as melanoma, head and neck, liver or kidney cancer.

This chain joins TRBV2 and TRBJ1-1, with unresolved D. Trimming cost V 5 bases and J 11 bases, with 15 bases left between them. Germline CDR1 and CDR2: SNHLY and FYNNEI. CDR3 length: 12 amino acids. CDR3 amino acids: CASSPSPGRAFF. In nucleotides, the CDR3 is TGTGCCAGCAGTCCTTCCCCGGGAAGGGCTTTCTTT.

In DNA, the CDR3 is TGTGCCAGCAGTGACCTGAGGCTAGCGGCGAACAAAAACATTCAGTACTTC. Its translation: CASSDLRLAANKNIQYF. V is TRBV2 and J is TRBJ2-4; 7 nucleotides agree with TRBD2. The CDR3 extends over 17 amino acids. Germline CDR1 reads SNHLY; CDR2 reads FYNNEI. V gave up 3 bases and J gave up 3 bases; unmatched junction bases: 11.

The rearrangement links TRBV7-9 to TRBJ2-5, with D possibly being TRBD2 (5 bases). V lost 2 bases to trimming and J lost 7 bases, with 20 bases between them. The CDR3 has 16 residues. Germline V lookup: CDR1 SEHNR, CDR2 FQNEAQ (reference sequence). In DNA form, the CDR3 reads TGTGCCAGCAGCTTATGGAAAAGGACTCCGGTTAGGACCCAGTACTTC. Residues: CASSLWKRTPVRTQYF. Complete variable domain (other parts from reference TRBV7-9 and TRBJ2-5): DTGVSQNPRHKITKRGQNVTFRCDPISEHNRLYWYRQTLGQGPEFLTYFQNEAQLEKSRLLSDRFSAERPKGSFSTLEIQRTEQGDSAMYLCASSLWKRTPVRTQYFGPGTRLLVL.

The rearrangement joins TRBV11-2 to TRBJ2-3; 15 nucleotides line up with TRBD2. The germline CDR1 and CDR2 sequences are SGHAT and FQNNGV. Trimming took 6 bases from V and 2 from J; bases not matched to a gene: 6. The CDR3 loop spans 17 amino acids. The DNA of the CDR3 is TGTGCCAGCAGGGCCGGGACTAGCGGGAGGCACACAGATACGCAGTATTTT. Residues: CASRAGTSGRHTDTQYF. The full variable domain, its missing parts supplied by reference TRBV11-2 and TRBJ2-3, is EAGVAQSPRYKIIEKRQSVAFWCNPISGHATLYWYQQILGQGPKLLIQFQNNGVVDDSQLPKDRFSAERLKGVDSTLKIQPAKLEDSAVYLCASRAGTSGRHTDTQYFGPGTRLTVL.

The V and J genes are TRBV11-2 and TRBJ2-2; D call uncertain. This CDR3 comprises 14 residues. The V gene lost 6 bases and the J gene lost 5 bases, with 13 bases spanning the gap. Germline CDR1 and CDR2: SGHAT and FQNNGV. For the CDR3, the DNA is TGTGCCAGCAGGCCTCCCTTTCGGACCGGGGAGCTGTTTTTT. Amino acid sequence: CASRPPFRTGELFF.